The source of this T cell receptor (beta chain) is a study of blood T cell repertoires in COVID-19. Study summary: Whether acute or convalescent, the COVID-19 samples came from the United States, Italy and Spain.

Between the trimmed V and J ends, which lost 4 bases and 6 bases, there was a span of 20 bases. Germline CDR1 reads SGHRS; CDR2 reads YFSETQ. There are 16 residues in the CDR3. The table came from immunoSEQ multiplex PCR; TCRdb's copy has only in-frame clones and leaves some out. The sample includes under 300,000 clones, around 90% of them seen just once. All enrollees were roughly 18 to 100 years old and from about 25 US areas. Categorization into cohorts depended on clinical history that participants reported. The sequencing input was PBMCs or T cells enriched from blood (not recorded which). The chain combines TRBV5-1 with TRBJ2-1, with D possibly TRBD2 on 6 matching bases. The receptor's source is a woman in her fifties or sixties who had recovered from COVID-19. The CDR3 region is CASSLAGTRHFNEQFF. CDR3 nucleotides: TGCGCCAGCAGCCTTGCCGGGACTCGGCATTTCAATGAGCAGTTCTTC.